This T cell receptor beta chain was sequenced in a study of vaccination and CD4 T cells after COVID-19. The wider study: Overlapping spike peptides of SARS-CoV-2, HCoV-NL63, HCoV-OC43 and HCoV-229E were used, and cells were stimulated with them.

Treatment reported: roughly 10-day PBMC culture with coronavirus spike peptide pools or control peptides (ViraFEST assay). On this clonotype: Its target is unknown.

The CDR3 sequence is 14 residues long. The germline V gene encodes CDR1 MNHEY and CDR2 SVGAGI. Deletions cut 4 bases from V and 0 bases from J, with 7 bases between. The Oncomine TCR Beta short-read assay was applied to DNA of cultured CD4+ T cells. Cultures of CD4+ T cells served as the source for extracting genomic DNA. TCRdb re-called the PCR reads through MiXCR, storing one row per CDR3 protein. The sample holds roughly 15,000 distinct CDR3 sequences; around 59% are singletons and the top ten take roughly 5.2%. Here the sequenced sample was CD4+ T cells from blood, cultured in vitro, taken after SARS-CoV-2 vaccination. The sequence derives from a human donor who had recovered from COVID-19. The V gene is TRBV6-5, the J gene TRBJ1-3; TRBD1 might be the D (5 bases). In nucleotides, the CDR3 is TGTGCCAGCAGTTTCGACAGCTCTGGAAACACCATATATTTT. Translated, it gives CASSFDSSGNTIYF.